This TCR beta chain was found in a study of a mutant IDH1 vaccine in newly diagnosed glioma. The study, taken as a whole, reports: Changes in top peripheral clonotypes did not appear linked to pseudoprogression.

The CDR3 sequence is 12 residues long. The germline V gene encodes CDR1 MNHEY and CDR2 SMNVEV (reference sequence). V lost 4 bases and J lost 15; bases outside the gene matches: 7. With regard to this clone: The target antigen is unknown.

Profiled with immunoSEQ multiplex PCR; TCRdb holds only in-frame clones, not every one. The sample includes tens of thousands of clones, 90% to 95% of them seen just once. Stated time point: week 5, during vaccination. The study gave 300 ug of mutant IDH1 20-mer peptide per vaccine dose, with topical imiquimod. The sequenced sample was PBMCs, obtained from a glioma patient whose treatment included an IDH1 peptide vaccine. This chain uses TRBV27 with TRBJ2-1, with TRBD2 matching over 9 bases. This receptor was identified in a woman aged 45-59 years with glioma. The CDR3 sequence is CASSSPTSGGFF. CDR3 bases: TGTGCCAGCAGTTCCCCGACTAGCGGTGGGTTCTTC.